This T cell receptor beta chain was retrieved from a study of T cell changes during pregnancy in multiple sclerosis. This CDR3 has 13 amino acids. V was cut by 7 bases and J by 4 bases, with 13 bases left in between. The germline gives CDR1 MNHNS, CDR2 SASEGT. The table came from immunoSEQ multiplex PCR; TCRdb's copy has only in-frame clones and leaves some out. The table has over 65,000 clones, 80% to 95% seen once. Sequenced here: peripheral blood, sampled in the first trimester of pregnancy. The origin of this receptor is a female donor with multiple sclerosis, enrolled in a pregnancy study. The chain is built from TRBV6-1 and TRBJ2-5, with D maybe TRBD2 (5 bases). The chain's CDR3 is CASTTGNSETQYF. CDR3 in DNA: TGTGCCAGCACCACGGGAAATTCAGAGACCCAGTACTTC.